These T cell receptor beta chains were read from a single sample in a study of T cells expressing NK-cell markers. TCRdb reanalyzed the 5' RACE reads and collapses them to one entry per CDR3 protein, without DNA. The sample totals about 440,000 distinct CDR3 sequences; its top ten clones hold approximately 6.8%. Sequenced input: blood T cells: a sorted CD56 or NKG2C T cell subset, CD4+ or CD8+ T cells, or bulk PBMC T cells (not recorded which). The receptors stem from a woman between 18 and 75 years old in good health. Both conserved end residues are part of each CDR3.

TRBJ1-1	TRBV27	11	CASSLGLEAFF
TRBJ2-1	TRBV12-5	17	CASGLVISGSIYNEQFF
TRBJ2-1	TRBV30	19	CAYNPDRNGLANRNNEQFF
TRBJ2-1	TRBV12-3/TRBV12-4	16	CASSHYGLAGYNEQFF
TRBJ1-4	TRBV18	14	CASSPQSTNEKLFF
TRBJ1-1	TRBV6-6	12	CASSSGNTEAFF
TRBJ2-5	TRBV29-1	14	CSVEEWTGQETQYF
TRBJ2-7	TRBV12-3/TRBV12-4	13	CASSLRQGYEQYF
TRBJ2-7	TRBV9	14	CASSVSSGSYEQYF
TRBJ2-1	TRBV5-6	15	CASSPYSGPNGEQFF
TRBJ2-3	TRBV19	18	CARETDTRLAGDIDTQYF
TRBJ2-7	TRBV4-2	17	CASSPRIAGARDYEQYF
TRBJ2-1	TRBV6-1	15	CASSPTSGRHNEQFF
TRBJ1-5	TRBV7-2	14	CASSTRQGNQPQHF
TRBJ2-3	TRBV20-1	13	CSALLGGTDTQYF
TRBJ2-5	TRBV18	13	CASSPTPGETQYF
TRBJ2-7	TRBV6-1	16	CASSAPIGTGSVEQYF
TRBJ2-3	TRBV5-5	17	CASSFRAGGPGTDTQYF